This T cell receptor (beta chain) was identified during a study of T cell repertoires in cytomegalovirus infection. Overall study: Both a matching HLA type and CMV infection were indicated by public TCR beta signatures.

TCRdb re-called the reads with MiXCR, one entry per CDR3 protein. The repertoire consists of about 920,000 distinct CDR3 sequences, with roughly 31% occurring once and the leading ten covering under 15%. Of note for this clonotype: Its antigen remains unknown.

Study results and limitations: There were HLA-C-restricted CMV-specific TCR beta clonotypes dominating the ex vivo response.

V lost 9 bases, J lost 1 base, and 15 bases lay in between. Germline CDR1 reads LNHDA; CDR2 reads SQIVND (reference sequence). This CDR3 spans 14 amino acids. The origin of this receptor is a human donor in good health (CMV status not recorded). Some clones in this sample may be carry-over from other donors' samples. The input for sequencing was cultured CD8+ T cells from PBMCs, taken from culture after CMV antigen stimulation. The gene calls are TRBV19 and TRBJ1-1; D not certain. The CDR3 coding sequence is TGTGCCAGCCGCGAGTGGAGCTCGAACACTGAAGCTTTCTTT. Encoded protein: CASREWSSNTEAFF. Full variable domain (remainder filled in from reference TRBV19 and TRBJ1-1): DGGITQSPKYLFRKEGQNVTLSCEQNLNHDAMYWYRQDPGQGLRLIYYSQIVNDFQKGDIAEGYSVSREKKESFPLTVTSAQKNPTAFYLCASREWSSNTEAFFGQGTRLTVV.